This TCR beta chain came from a study of beta chain features in type 1 diabetes. Expressed TCRB transcripts were sequenced, since all the RNA that had been isolated was reverse transcribed. Some clones are missing from TCRdb's copy, which holds only in-frame ones; the method was immunoSEQ multiplex PCR. The sample has 200,000 to 300,000 clones; under 70% are singletons. A word on this clone: Its antigen is unknown.

Germline CDR1 reads WSHSY; CDR2 reads SAAADI. There are 13 residues in the CDR3. The V and J ends lost 2 bases and 6 bases respectively, with 7 bases between them. CD45RO/CCR7/CD25/CD127/CD95/CD27 sorting isolated CD4+ naive, central memory, regulatory and stem cell-like memory cells. Study results and limitations: Moderate yet significant TCRB CDR3 shortening was seen in Type 1 diabetes patients in all four CD4+ subsets. Relative to healthy donors, patients appeared to have naive, central memory and Treg TCRB repertoires that were more similar. Any role of HLA type in TCRB rearrangement remained unresolved here.

The sequence was obtained from a man aged 25-45 years in good health. The gene calls are TRBV10-2 and TRBJ1-4, with D possibly TRBD1 on 6 matching bases. The specimen was naive CD4+ T cells from blood. CDR3 in amino acids: CASSEQGYEKLFF. As DNA, the CDR3 is TGCGCCAGCAGTGAGCAGGGGTATGAAAAACTGTTTTTT.